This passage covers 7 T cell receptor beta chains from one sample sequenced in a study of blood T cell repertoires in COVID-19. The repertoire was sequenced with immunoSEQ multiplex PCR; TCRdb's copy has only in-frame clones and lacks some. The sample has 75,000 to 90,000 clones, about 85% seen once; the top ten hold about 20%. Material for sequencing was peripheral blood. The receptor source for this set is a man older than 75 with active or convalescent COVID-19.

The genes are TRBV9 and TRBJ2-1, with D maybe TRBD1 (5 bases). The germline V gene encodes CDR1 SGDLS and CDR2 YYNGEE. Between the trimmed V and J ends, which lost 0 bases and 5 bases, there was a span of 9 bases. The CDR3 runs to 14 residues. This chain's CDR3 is CASSVVARDNEQFF. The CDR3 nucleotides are TGTGCCAGCAGCGTAGTGGCCAGGGACAATGAGCAGTTCTTC.

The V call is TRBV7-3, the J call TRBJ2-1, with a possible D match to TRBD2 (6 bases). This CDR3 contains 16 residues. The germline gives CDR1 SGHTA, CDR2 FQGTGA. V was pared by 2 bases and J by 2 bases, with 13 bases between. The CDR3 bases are TGTGCCAGCAGCTTACGGGGGAGACTGACCTACAATGAGCAGTTCTTC. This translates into CASSLRGRLTYNEQFF.

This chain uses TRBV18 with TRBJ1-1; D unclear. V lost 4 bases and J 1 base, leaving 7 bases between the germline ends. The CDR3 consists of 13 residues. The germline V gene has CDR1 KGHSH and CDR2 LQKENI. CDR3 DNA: TGTGCCAGCTCACGCGGGTCGAACACTGAAGCTTTCTTT. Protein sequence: CASSRGSNTEAFF.

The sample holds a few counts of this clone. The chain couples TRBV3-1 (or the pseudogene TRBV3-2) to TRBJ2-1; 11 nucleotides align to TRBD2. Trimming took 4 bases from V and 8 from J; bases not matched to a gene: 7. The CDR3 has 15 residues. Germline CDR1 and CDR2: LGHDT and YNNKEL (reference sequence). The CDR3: CASSPRLAGLDEQFF. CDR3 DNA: TGTGCCAGCAGCCCGAGACTAGCGGGGCTGGATGAGCAGTTCTTC.

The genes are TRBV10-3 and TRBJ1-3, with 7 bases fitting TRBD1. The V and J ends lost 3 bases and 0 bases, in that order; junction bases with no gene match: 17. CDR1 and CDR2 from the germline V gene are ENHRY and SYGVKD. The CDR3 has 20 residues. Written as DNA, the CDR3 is TGTGCCATCAGTGATACAGGGGCCTTGCCTGTTACTCACTCTGGAAACACCATATATTTT. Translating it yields CAISDTGALPVTHSGNTIYF.

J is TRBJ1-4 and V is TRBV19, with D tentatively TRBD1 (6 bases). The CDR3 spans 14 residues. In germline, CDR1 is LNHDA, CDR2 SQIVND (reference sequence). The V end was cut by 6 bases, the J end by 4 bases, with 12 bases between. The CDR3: CASRPGVNNEKLFF. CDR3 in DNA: TGTGCCAGTAGGCCAGGGGTTAATAATGAAAAACTGTTTTTT. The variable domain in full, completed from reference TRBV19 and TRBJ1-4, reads DGGITQSPKYLFRKEGQNVTLSCEQNLNHDAMYWYRQDPGQGLRLIYYSQIVNDFQKGDIAEGYSVSREKKESFPLTVTSAQKNPTAFYLCASRPGVNNEKLFFGSGTQLSVL.

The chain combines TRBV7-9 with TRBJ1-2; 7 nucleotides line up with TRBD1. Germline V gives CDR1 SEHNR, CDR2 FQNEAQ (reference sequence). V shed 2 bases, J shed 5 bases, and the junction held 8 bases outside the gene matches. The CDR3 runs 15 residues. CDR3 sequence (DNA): TGTGCCAGCAGCTTACATAGGGGGCAGATGTATGGCTACACCTTC. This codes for CASSLHRGQMYGYTF. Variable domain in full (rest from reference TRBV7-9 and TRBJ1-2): DTGVSQNPRHKITKRGQNVTFRCDPISEHNRLYWYRQTLGQGPEFLTYFQNEAQLEKSRLLSDRFSAERPKGSFSTLEIQRTEQGDSAMYLCASSLHRGQMYGYTFGSGTRLTVV.